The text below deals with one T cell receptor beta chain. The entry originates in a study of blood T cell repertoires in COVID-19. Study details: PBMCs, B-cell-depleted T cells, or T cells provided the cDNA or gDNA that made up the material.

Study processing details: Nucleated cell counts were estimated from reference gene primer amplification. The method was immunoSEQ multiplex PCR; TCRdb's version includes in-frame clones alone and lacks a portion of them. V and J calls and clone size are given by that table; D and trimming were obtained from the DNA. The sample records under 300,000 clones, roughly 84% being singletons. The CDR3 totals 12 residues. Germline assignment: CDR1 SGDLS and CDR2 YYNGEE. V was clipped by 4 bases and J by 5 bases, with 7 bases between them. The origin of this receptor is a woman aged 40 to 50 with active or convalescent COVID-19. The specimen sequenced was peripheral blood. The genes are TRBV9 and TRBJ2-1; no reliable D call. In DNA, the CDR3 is TGTGCCAGCAGCCTAATGGACAATGAGCAGTTCTTC. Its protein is CASSLMDNEQFF.